The 28 T cell receptor beta chains presented below share a single source sample, sequenced in a study of cytotoxic CD8 clonotypes in ibrutinib-treated CLL. Produced via immunoSEQ multiplex PCR; TCRdb's table is partial and in-frame only. The data show hundreds of thousands of clones, about three quarters seen once. Source: PBMCs, taken after 12 months of ibrutinib treatment. All receptors derive from a human donor with chronic lymphocytic leukemia.

The chain carries TRBV6-6 and TRBJ2-1; no reliable D call. V lost 2 bases to trimming and J lost 6 bases, with 8 bases between them. Germline assignment: CDR1 MNHNY and CDR2 SVGAGI (reference sequence). CDR3 length: 13 amino acids. The CDR3, as DNA: TGTGCCAGCAGTTACCAAGGGATCAATGAGCAGTTCTTC. Protein product: CASSYQGINEQFF.

This clone was found many times. V and J are TRBV7-8 and TRBJ1-2; D not certain. Trimming pared 5 bases from V and 8 bases from J, leaving 12 bases between. In germline, CDR1 is SGHVS, CDR2 FQNEAQ. CDR3 length: 12 residues. CDR3 coding DNA: TGTGCCAGCAGCCAGATAGATTCAGGCTACACCTTC. Protein sequence: CASSQIDSGYTF.

The CDR3, as DNA: TGTGCCAGCAGCTTCGGACAAGGACAGGGTGGGGAGTACTTC. This gives the protein CASSFGQGQGGEYF. The J gene is TRBJ2-7, the V gene TRBV13; 8 bases are shared with TRBD1. Trimming cost V 3 bases and J 11 bases; bases outside gene matches: 12. The length of the CDR3 is 14 residues. Germline loops: CDR1 PRHDT, CDR2 FYEKMQ (reference sequence).

V and J are TRBV7-9 and TRBJ1-3, with 8 bases that match TRBD1. Looked up from germline, CDR1 is SEHNR and CDR2 is FQNEAQ (reference sequence). Losses at the gene ends were 5 bases for V and 10 bases for J; bases not matched to a gene: 7. This CDR3 is built from 13 residues. In DNA, the CDR3 is TGTGCCAGCAGCCTCTGGACAGGGAGGACCATATATTTT. This encodes CASSLWTGRTIYF.

This chain connects TRBV30 to TRBJ1-2; D not certain. The V gene lost 2 bases and the J gene lost 5 bases, with 15 bases spanning the gap. From germline, CDR1 is GTSNPN and CDR2 SVGIG (reference sequence). This CDR3 is 14 amino acids long. The chain's CDR3 is CAWSPKRALYGYTF. The CDR3 DNA follows: TGTGCCTGGAGTCCAAAAAGGGCCCTATATGGCTACACCTTC.

The gene calls are TRBV5-1 and TRBJ1-2; D may be TRBD1 (6 bases). This CDR3 is 15 amino acids long. Germline assignment: CDR1 SGHRS and CDR2 YFSETQ. The V and J ends lost 1 base and 5 bases respectively, with 15 bases between them. CDR3 amino acids: CASSLRPGEGYGYTF. The CDR3 DNA reads as TGCGCCAGCAGCTTGCGTCCAGGGGAAGGGTATGGCTACACCTTC.

The V and J genes are TRBV6-5 and TRBJ2-7, with D possibly matching TRBD1 (5 bases). CDR1 and CDR2 (germline): MNHEY, SVGAGI. CDR3 length: 15 residues. V was shortened by 6 bases and J by 0 bases, with 15 bases between the two germline ends. CDR3 DNA sequence: TGTGCCAGCAGCTCCAGACAGATAAGCTCCTACGAGCAGTACTTC. It is translated as CASSSRQISSYEQYF.

The chain links TRBV11-1 to TRBJ2-5, with D perhaps TRBD1 or TRBD2 (5 bases each). CDR3 length: 14 residues. Germline CDR1 SGHAT, CDR2 FQDESV (reference sequence). The V and J ends lost 3 bases and 4 bases respectively, with 12 bases between them. CDR3 nucleotide sequence: TGTGCCAGCAGCTTGGCCCAGGGACGAGAGACCCAGTACTTC. Protein sequence: CASSLAQGRETQYF.

The chain joins TRBV5-1 to TRBJ2-1; no clear D gene. The CDR3 length is 15 residues. V dropped 0 bases and J dropped 3 bases, with 10 bases sitting between them. Germline values: CDR1 SGHRS, CDR2 YFSETQ. The CDR3: CASSLVGANYNEQFF. CDR3 coding DNA: TGCGCCAGCAGCTTGGTAGGCGCGAACTACAATGAGCAGTTCTTC.

The chain employs TRBV29-1 and TRBJ2-1; 9 bases match TRBD2. Trimming took 4 bases from V and 4 from J; bases not matched to a gene: 14. In germline, CDR1 is SQVTM, CDR2 ANQGSEA. The CDR3 length is 17 residues. CDR3 sequence reads: CSVATSGPDNLYNEQFF. CDR3 DNA: TGCAGCGTTGCCACTAGCGGGCCTGACAATCTTTACAATGAGCAGTTCTTC.

This clone was observed a few times. This chain joins TRBV9 and TRBJ2-2, with D unresolved. Looked up from germline, CDR1 is SGDLS and CDR2 is YYNGEE. Trimming removed 6 bases from V and 0 bases from J, with 9 bases in between. This CDR3 comprises 14 residues. The CDR3 spells CASTETPNTGELFF. The CDR3 DNA follows: TGTGCCAGCACGGAGACACCGAACACCGGGGAGCTGTTTTTT.

The chain employs TRBV7-9 and TRBJ1-2; D is unresolved. CDR3 length equals 11 residues. Germline CDR1 reads SEHNR; CDR2 reads FQNEAQ (reference sequence). Trimming pared 5 bases from V and 8 bases from J, leaving 9 bases between. The DNA for the CDR3 is TGTGCCAGCAGCACCCGGGAGGGCTACACCTTC. Amino acid sequence: CASSTREGYTF.

The V gene is TRBV29-1, the J gene TRBJ2-1; no firm D call. Germline V gene sequence: CDR1 SQVTM, CDR2 ANQGSEA. Between the trimmed V and J ends, which lost 7 bases and 0 bases, there was a span of 16 bases. The CDR3 consists of 15 residues. The chain's CDR3 is CSDQARHSSYNEQFF. DNA of the CDR3: TGCAGCGACCAAGCCCGACACAGCTCCTACAATGAGCAGTTCTTC.

This rearrangement joins TRBV18 to TRBJ2-7; the D is unclear. This CDR3 contains 16 residues. Germline V gene sequence: CDR1 KGHSH, CDR2 LQKENI. V lost 3 bases, J lost 0 bases, and 15 bases lay in between. This CDR3 reads CASSPLPEAYSYEQYF. In nucleotides, the CDR3 is TGTGCCAGCTCACCCCTCCCAGAAGCGTACTCCTACGAGCAGTACTTC.

This rearrangement joins TRBV12-5 to TRBJ1-1, with D perhaps matching TRBD1 (6 bases). Germline assignment: CDR1 LGHNT and CDR2 FRNRAP. This CDR3 has 14 residues. The V and J ends lost 6 bases and 2 bases respectively, with 13 bases between them. CDR3 in DNA: TGTGCTAGTGGCCCTCAGGGGAGAAACACTGAAGCTTTCTTT. Protein product: CASGPQGRNTEAFF.

This chain links TRBV4-2 with TRBJ2-1, with no clear D. From germline, CDR1 is LGHNA and CDR2 YNFKEQ. Trimming shortened V by 0 bases and J by 1 base, and 7 bases separated the two germline ends. The CDR3 consists of 15 residues. CDR3 DNA: TGTGCCAGCAGCCAAGAGGCTAGATCCTACAATGAGCAGTTCTTC. Its protein is CASSQEARSYNEQFF.

The chain joins TRBV11-3 to TRBJ1-5; no reliable D call. This CDR3 has 15 residues. Germline CDR1 is SGHNT and CDR2 is YENEEA. V was pared by 6 bases and J by 2 bases, with 14 bases between. CDR3 region: CASRGPGPGNQPQHF. The CDR3, as DNA: TGTGCCAGCAGGGGTCCGGGCCCGGGCAATCAGCCCCAGCATTTT. The full variable domain, rest sourced from reference TRBV11-3 and TRBJ1-5, is EAGVVQSPRYKIIEKKQPVAFWCNPISGHNTLYWYLQNLGQGPELLIRYENEEAVDDSQLPKDRFSAERLKGVDSTLKIQPAELGDSAVYLCASRGPGPGNQPQHFGDGTRLSIL.

This chain connects TRBV30 to TRBJ1-1; 7 nucleotides agree with TRBD1. CDR3 size: 16 residues. The trim removed 2 bases at V and 2 bases at J, leaving 11 bases unmatched. CDR1 and CDR2 from the germline V gene are GTSNPN and SVGIG (reference sequence). Here the CDR3 reads CAWSPHQQGTNTEAFF. Written as DNA, the CDR3 is TGTGCCTGGAGTCCCCATCAACAGGGGACAAACACTGAAGCTTTCTTT.

The J gene is TRBJ1-2, the V gene TRBV6-1; unclear D gene. This CDR3 spans 13 amino acids. The V and J ends lost 4 bases and 2 bases respectively, with 8 bases between them. Germline CDR1 reads MNHNS; CDR2 reads SASEGT. The CDR3 DNA is TGTGCCAGCAGTGTTCGGCAGAACTATGGCTACACCTTC. It specifies CASSVRQNYGYTF.

The genes are TRBV2 and TRBJ1-5, with 10 bases lining up with TRBD1. Germline V gives CDR1 SNHLY, CDR2 FYNNEI. V was clipped by 5 bases and J by 4 bases; unmatched bases: 5. CDR3 length: 15 amino acids. This CDR3 reads CASSRTGGANQPQHF. CDR3 bases: TGTGCCAGCAGTCGGACAGGGGGGGCGAATCAGCCCCAGCATTTT.

This clone was seen only once. The chain combines TRBV5-6 with TRBJ1-5, with TRBD1 identical over 7 bases. The CDR3 extends over 15 amino acids. Germline loops: CDR1 SGHDT, CDR2 YYEEEE. With 3 bases clipped from V and 0 bases from J, the junction kept 3 bases outside the gene matches. The CDR3 reads CASSYGQDSNQPQHF. As DNA, the CDR3 is TGTGCCAGCAGCTATGGACAGGATAGCAATCAGCCCCAGCATTTT.

V is TRBV30 and J is TRBJ2-7; D remains unclear. The V gene's germline CDR1 is GTSNPN and CDR2 SVGIG (reference sequence). V lost 2 bases to trimming and J lost 4 bases, with 12 bases between them. The CDR3 runs 13 residues. The CDR3 reads CAWSPPYGYEQYF. CDR3 sequence (DNA): TGTGCCTGGAGTCCCCCCTATGGTTACGAGCAGTACTTC.

CDR3 DNA: TGTGCCAGCAGTCCGGGGACGGGGGGCTACACCTTC. Encoded protein: CASSPGTGGYTF. This chain connects TRBV28 to TRBJ1-2; D perhaps matches TRBD1 (5 bases). The CDR3 is 12 residues long. Germline V CDR1 and CDR2: MDHEN, SYDVKM. The germline V and J ends were trimmed by 5 bases and 8 bases, with 12 bases remaining between them.

This chain uses TRBV9 with TRBJ1-2; tentative D call: TRBD1 (6 bases). Deletions cut 2 bases from V and 8 bases from J, with 19 bases between. The germline V gene has CDR1 SGDLS and CDR2 YYNGEE. CDR3 length: 15 residues. As DNA, the CDR3 is TGTGCCAGCAGCGTGAATCCCGGGACACTGGGGGGCTACACCTTC. This codes for CASSVNPGTLGGYTF.

The chain employs TRBV29-1 and TRBJ1-4; D might be TRBD1 (5 bases). V lost 5 bases and J lost 5, with 15 bases in between. Looked up from germline, CDR1 is SQVTM and CDR2 is ANQGSEA. This CDR3 has 14 amino acids. The CDR3 DNA sequence: TGCAGCGTTCAACAACCCGGGGGAAATGAAAAACTGTTTTTT. Residues: CSVQQPGGNEKLFF.

This clone was observed once. The chain uses TRBV6-5 and TRBJ1-2, with D possibly being TRBD1 (5 bases). The CDR3 is made up of 15 amino acids. Trimming pared 8 bases from V and 5 bases from J, leaving 21 bases between. CDR1 and CDR2 from the germline V gene are MNHEY and SVGAGI. DNA of the CDR3: TGTGCCAGCTCCTTTCGTGGCAGGGTGGGTTATGGCTACACCTTC. It codes for CASSFRGRVGYGYTF.

The chain employs TRBV6-5 and TRBJ1-2; D ambiguous. This CDR3 has 14 residues. CDR1 MNHEY and CDR2 SVGAGI come from the germline V gene. With 6 bases removed from V and 4 bases from J, the gap between germline ends came to 15 bases. CDR3 in amino acids: CASRTPQVGYGYTF. CDR3 DNA: TGTGCCAGCAGAACTCCCCAGGTTGGCTATGGCTACACCTTC.

The V call is TRBV7-2, the J call TRBJ2-3; 8 bases map to TRBD1. The CDR3 consists of 14 residues. Per the germline V gene, CDR1 is SGHTA and CDR2 is FQGNSA. Trimming took 5 bases from V and 4 from J; bases not matched to a gene: 5. CDR3 in amino acids: CASSADRASDTQYF. In DNA, the CDR3 is TGTGCCAGCAGCGCGGACAGGGCTTCAGATACGCAGTATTTT.